These T cell receptor beta chains were read from a single sample in a study of CD8 T cells in Susac syndrome. TCRdb re-derived calls from the immunoSEQ multiplex PCR reads in MiXCR, one entry per CDR3 protein. The sample yields 150,000 to 200,000 distinct CDR3 sequences, around 94% seen once. The sample taken for sequencing was CD4+ T cells from PBMCs. The receptors were sampled from a human donor in good health. Both conserved end residues are part of each CDR3. D genes are given only for firm matches. Some rows have no size entry. The others give once, few or many, or a class for an expanded clone.

>TRBD1|TRBV29-1|TRBJ2-5|NA
CSVEKDRGPGETQYF
TGCAGCGTTGAGAAGGACAGGGGGCCTGGAGAGACCCAGTACTTC
>TRBD2|TRBV27|TRBJ2-3|few
CASSLAGGPADTQYF
TGTGCCAGCAGTTTGGCGGGGGGGCCGGCAGATACGCAGTATTTT
>NA|TRBV19|TRBJ1-5|NA
CASSRTVSNQPQHF
TGTGCCAGTAGCAGGACGGTTAGCAATCAGCCCCAGCATTTT
>NA|TRBV24-1|TRBJ2-2|NA
CATGGEAPGELFF
TGTGCCACCGGAGGAGAAGCGCCCGGGGAGCTGTTTTTT
>NA|TRBV29-1|TRBJ2-4|NA
CSPTPPRGLGPIQYF
TGCAGCCCAACCCCCCCCAGGGGCCTAGGTCCCATTCAGTACTTC
>TRBD2|TRBV4-3|TRBJ2-3|NA
CASSASSGGTDTQYF
TGCGCCAGCAGCGCCTCTAGCGGGGGCACAGATACGCAGTATTTT
>NA|TRBV5-1|TRBJ2-1|NA
CASSLQGGYNEQFF
TGCGCCAGCAGCTTGCAGGGGGGATACAATGAGCAGTTCTTC
>TRBD2|TRBV30|TRBJ2-3|NA
CAWTLGLAADTQYF
TGTGCCTGGACCTTAGGACTAGCGGCAGATACGCAGTATTTT
>NA|TRBV20-1|TRBJ2-3|once
CSAKRGDTQYF
TGCAGTGCTAAGAGGGGAGATACGCAGTATTTT
>NA|TRBV20-1|TRBJ1-5|NA
CSAVQGNQPQHF
TGCAGTGCTGTCCAGGGGAATCAGCCCCAGCATTTT
>NA|TRBV7-3|TRBJ1-1|NA
CASSLSQNTEAFF
TGTGCCAGCAGCCTTTCACAAAACACTGAAGCTTTCTTT
>NA|TRBV7-2|TRBJ2-7|NA
CASSTGPGEQYF
TGTGCCAGCAGCACGGGACCCGGAGAGCAGTACTTC
>NA|TRBV4-1|TRBJ2-5|NA
CASSPRTLGQETQYF
TGCGCCAGCAGCCCGAGGACCCTGGGCCAAGAGACCCAGTACTTC
>NA|TRBV6-5|TRBJ1-1|NA
CASSYPQWNTEAFF
TGTGCCAGCAGTTACCCCCAGTGGAACACTGAAGCTTTCTTT
>NA|TRBV7-2|TRBJ2-7|NA
CASSLDRSTDEQYF
TGTGCCAGCAGCTTAGACAGGTCCACCGACGAGCAGTACTTC
>NA|TRBV20-1|TRBJ2-7|NA
CSASYSHNGYYEQYF
TGCAGTGCTAGTTACAGCCATAACGGCTACTACGAGCAGTACTTC
>NA|TRBV7-9|TRBJ1-2|NA
CASSSSQGIYGYTF
TGTGCCAGCAGCTCTAGCCAGGGAATCTATGGCTACACCTTC
>TRBD2|TRBV9|TRBJ2-7|NA
CASSPLAESAYEQYF
TGTGCCAGCAGCCCCCTAGCGGAGAGCGCCTACGAGCAGTACTTC
>NA|TRBV20-1|TRBJ2-1|NA
CSASDPPREEQFF
TGCAGTGCTAGTGATCCGCCTCGCGAGGAGCAGTTCTTC
>TRBD2|TRBV28|TRBJ2-1|NA
CASSLFPRRGALSYNEQFF
TGTGCCAGCAGTTTATTCCCCCGGCGGGGGGCCCTCTCCTACAATGAGCAGTTCTTC
>NA|TRBV9|TRBJ1-4|NA
CASSVGGTNEKLFF
TGTGCCAGCAGCGTAGGAGGGACAAATGAAAAACTGTTTTTT
>NA|TRBV9|TRBJ1-2|NA
CASSESHTGKANYGYTF
TGTGCCAGCAGCGAGTCCCATACAGGGAAAGCTAACTATGGCTACACCTTC
>NA|TRBV20-1|TRBJ2-7|NA
CSALSYEQYF
TGCAGTGCCCTTTCCTACGAGCAGTACTTC